A few counts support the clone carrying this TCR beta chain. In the original analysis: The assay estimated nucleated cells by amplifying reference gene primers. The table came from immunoSEQ multiplex PCR; TCRdb's copy has only in-frame clones and leaves some out. The DNA was the basis for D and trimming; V, J and clone size are from that table. This sample has approximately 65,000 clones, with around 80% found just once. This sample was taken from a study of blood T cell repertoires in COVID-19. Study as a whole: Researchers got acute and convalescent COVID-19 samples from the United States, Italy and Spain. T cells, B-cell-depleted T cells, or PBMCs supplied cDNA or gDNA.

Trimming cost V 0 bases and J 0 bases; bases outside gene matches: 7. Germline V gene lookup returns CDR1 SGDLS and CDR2 YYNGEE. This CDR3 has 17 residues. The chain uses TRBV9 and TRBJ1-2; 8 positions agree with TRBD1. This clonotype originated in a man aged 60 to 75 with acute or convalescent COVID-19. The sequenced material came from peripheral blood. The CDR3 here is CASSVDGRGQANYGYTF. The CDR3 DNA follows: TGTGCCAGCAGCGTAGATGGCAGGGGGCAAGCTAACTATGGCTACACCTTC.